This paragraph reports one T cell receptor beta chain. Deletions cut 0 bases from V and 1 base from J, with 9 bases between. The germline CDR1 and CDR2 sequences are LGHNA and YSLEER. The CDR3 sequence is 15 residues long. The source of the sample is a study of blood T cell repertoires in COVID-19. In the original processing: Amplified reference gene primers provided the basis for estimating nucleated cell counts. Sequencing used immunoSEQ multiplex PCR; TCRdb keeps in-frame clones, though not all of them. V and J calls and clone size come straight from that table; D and trimming were deduced from the DNA. This sample carries roughly 250,000 clones, 75% to 95% of them seen once, and the ten largest clones take under 2.5%.

The V and J genes are TRBV4-3 and TRBJ1-1, with a possible D match to TRBD1 (6 bases). Sample: PBMCs or T cells enriched from blood (not recorded which). The TCR comes from a woman in her late teens or twenties who had recovered from COVID-19. The CDR3 region is CASSQDPGENTEAFF. The CDR3 coding sequence is TGCGCCAGCAGCCAAGATCCAGGGGAGAACACTGAAGCTTTCTTT.